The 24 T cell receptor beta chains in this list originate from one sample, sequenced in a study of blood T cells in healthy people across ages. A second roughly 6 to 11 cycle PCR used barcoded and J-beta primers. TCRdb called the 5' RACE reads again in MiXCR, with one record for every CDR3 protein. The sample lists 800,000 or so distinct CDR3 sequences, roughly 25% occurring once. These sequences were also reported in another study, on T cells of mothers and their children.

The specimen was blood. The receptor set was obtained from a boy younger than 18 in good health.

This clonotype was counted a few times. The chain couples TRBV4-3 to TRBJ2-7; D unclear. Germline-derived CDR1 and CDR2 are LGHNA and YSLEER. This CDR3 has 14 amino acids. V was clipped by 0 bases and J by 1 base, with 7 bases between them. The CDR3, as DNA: TGCGCCAGCAGCCAAGATCGGGCATCCTACGAGCAGTACTTC. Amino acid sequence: CASSQDRASYEQYF.

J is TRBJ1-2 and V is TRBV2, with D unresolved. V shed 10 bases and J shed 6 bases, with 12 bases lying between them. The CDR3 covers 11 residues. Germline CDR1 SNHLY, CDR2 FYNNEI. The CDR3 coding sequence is TGTGCCATCCGGCACGGGGATGGCTACACCTTC. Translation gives CAIRHGDGYTF.

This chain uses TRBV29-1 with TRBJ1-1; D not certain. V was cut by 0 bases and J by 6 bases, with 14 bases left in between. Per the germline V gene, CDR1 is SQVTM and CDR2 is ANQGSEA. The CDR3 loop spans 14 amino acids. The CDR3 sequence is CSVEERVRLPEAFF. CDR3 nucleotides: TGCAGCGTTGAAGAAAGGGTCCGGTTGCCTGAAGCTTTCTTT.

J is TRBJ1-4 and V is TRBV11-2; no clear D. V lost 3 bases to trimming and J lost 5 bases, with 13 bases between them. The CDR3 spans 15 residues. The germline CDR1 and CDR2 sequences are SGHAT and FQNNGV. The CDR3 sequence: CASSFSGRPNEKLFF. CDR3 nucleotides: TGTGCCAGCAGCTTTAGTGGCAGACCAAATGAAAAACTGTTTTTT.

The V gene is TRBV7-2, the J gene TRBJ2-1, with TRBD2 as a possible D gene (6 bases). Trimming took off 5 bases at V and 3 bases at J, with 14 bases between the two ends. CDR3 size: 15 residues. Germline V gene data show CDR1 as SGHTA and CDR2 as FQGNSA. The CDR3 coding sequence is TGTGCCAGCAGCCCCCGGGGAGGCCTCTACAATGAGCAGTTCTTC. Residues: CASSPRGGLYNEQFF.

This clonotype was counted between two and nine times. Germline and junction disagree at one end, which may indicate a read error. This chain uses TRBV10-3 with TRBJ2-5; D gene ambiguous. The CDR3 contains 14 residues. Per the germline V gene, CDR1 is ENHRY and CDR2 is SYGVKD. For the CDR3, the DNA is TGTGCCATCAGCGAGTTACAGTTACAAGAGACCCAGTACTTC. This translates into CAISELQLQETQYF.

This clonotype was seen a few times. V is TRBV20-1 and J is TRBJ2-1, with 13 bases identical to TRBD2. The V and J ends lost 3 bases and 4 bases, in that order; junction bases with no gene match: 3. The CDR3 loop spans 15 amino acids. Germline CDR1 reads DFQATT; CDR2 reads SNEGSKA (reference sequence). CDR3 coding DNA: TGCAGTGCTAGCCCGACTAGCGGGGGGTACAATGAGCAGTTCTTC. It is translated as CSASPTSGGYNEQFF.

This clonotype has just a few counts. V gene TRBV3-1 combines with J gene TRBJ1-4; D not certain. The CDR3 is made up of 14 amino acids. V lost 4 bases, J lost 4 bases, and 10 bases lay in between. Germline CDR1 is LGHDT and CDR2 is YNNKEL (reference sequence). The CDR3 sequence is CASSLPGRNEKLFF. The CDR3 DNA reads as TGTGCCAGCAGCCTACCAGGACGTAATGAAAAACTGTTTTTT.

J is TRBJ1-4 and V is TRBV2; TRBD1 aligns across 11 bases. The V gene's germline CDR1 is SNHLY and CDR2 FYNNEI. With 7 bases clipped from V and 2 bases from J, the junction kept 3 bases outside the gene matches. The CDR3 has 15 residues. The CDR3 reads CASTGQGVTNEKLFF. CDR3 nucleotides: TGTGCCAGCACGGGACAGGGGGTGACTAATGAAAAACTGTTTTTT.

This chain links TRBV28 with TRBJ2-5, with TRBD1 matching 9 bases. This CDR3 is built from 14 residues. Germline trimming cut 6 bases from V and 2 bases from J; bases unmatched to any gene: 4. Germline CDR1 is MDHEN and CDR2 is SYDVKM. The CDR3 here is CASRGTGKQETQYF. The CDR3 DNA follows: TGTGCCAGCAGAGGGACAGGGAAACAAGAGACCCAGTACTTC.

The CDR3 sequence: CASSFERAGINEQFF. CDR3 nucleotide sequence: TGCGCCAGCAGCTTTGAGCGGGCGGGGATCAATGAGCAGTTCTTC. The chain joins TRBV4-1 to TRBJ2-1, with D possibly TRBD2 on 6 matching bases. The CDR3 spans 15 residues. With 5 bases removed from V and 6 bases from J, the gap between germline ends came to 17 bases. Germline CDR1 MGHRA, CDR2 YSYEKL.

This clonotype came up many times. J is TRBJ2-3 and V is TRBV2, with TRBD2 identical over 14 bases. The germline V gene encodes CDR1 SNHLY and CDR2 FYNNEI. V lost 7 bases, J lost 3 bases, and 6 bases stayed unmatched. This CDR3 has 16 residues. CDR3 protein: CASILGLAGGTDTQYF. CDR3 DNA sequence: TGTGCCAGCATTCTCGGACTAGCGGGAGGAACAGATACGCAGTATTTT.

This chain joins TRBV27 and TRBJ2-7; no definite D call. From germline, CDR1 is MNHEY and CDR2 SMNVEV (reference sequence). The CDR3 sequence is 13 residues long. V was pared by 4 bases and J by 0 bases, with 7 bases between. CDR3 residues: CASSSTASYEQYF. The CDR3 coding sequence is TGTGCCAGCAGTTCTACAGCCTCCTACGAGCAGTACTTC.

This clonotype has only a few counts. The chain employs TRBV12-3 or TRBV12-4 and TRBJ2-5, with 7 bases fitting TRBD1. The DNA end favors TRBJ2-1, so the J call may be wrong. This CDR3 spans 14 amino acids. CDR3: CASSHRDSDDEQFF. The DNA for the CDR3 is TGTGCCAGCAGTCACCGGGACAGCGACGATGAGCAGTTCTTC.

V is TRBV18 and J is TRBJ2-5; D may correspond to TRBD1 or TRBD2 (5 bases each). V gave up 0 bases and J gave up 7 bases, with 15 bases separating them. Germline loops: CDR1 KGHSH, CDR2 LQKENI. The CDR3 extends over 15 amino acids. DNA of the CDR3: TGTGCCAGCTCACCACCGGGGGAATCCTGGGGGACCCAGTACTTC. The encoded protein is CASSPPGESWGTQYF.

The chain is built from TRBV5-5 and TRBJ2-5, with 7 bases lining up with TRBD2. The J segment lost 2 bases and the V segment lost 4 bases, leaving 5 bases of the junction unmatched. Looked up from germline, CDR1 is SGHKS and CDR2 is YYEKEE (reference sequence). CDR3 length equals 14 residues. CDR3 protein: CASSTIGGQETQYF. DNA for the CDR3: TGTGCCAGCAGCACTATCGGGGGGCAAGAGACCCAGTACTTC.

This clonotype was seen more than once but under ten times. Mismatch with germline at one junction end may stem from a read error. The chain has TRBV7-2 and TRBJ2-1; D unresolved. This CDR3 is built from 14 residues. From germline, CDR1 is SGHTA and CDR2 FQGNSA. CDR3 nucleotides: TGTGCCAGCAGCTTAGGGTCTGGGTTGGAGACCCAGCACTTC. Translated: CASSLGSGLETQHF.

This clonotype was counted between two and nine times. The CDR3 nucleotides read TGTGCCAGCAGCCGACCGGGGCACGGCTACGAGCAGTACTTC. Protein: CASSRPGHGYEQYF. The chain couples TRBV28 to TRBJ2-7; perhaps D is TRBD1 or TRBD2 (5 bases each). CDR3 length: 14 amino acids. Trimming removed 6 bases from V and 3 bases from J, with 15 bases in between. Germline loops: CDR1 MDHEN, CDR2 SYDVKM.

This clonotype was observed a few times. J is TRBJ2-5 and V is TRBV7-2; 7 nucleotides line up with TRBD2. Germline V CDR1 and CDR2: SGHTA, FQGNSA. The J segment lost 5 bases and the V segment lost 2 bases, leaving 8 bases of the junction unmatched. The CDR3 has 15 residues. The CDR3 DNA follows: TGTGCCAGCAGCTTAAGGGACTATCTAGGGGAGACCCAGTACTTC. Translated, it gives CASSLRDYLGETQYF.

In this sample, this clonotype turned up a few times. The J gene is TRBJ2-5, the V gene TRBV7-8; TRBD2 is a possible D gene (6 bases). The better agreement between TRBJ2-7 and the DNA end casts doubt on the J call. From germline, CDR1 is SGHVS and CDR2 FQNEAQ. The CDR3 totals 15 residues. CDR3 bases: TGTGCCAGCAGTGGTGGTGCGGGGAGCTCCTACGAGCAGTACTTC. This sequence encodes CASSGGAGSSYEQYF.

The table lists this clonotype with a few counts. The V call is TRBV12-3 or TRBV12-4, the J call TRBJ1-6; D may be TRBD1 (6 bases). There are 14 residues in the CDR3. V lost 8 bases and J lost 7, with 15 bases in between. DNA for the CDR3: TGTGCCAGCGGAGATGGCAGGGGAAATTCACCCCTCCACTTT. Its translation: CASGDGRGNSPLHF.

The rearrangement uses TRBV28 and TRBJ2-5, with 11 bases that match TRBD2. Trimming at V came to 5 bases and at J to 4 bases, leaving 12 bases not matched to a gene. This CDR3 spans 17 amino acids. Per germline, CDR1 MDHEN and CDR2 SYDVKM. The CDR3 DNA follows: TGTGCCAGCAGTAACACCTTACTAGCGGGAGCGGTAGAGACCCAGTACTTC. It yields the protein CASSNTLLAGAVETQYF.

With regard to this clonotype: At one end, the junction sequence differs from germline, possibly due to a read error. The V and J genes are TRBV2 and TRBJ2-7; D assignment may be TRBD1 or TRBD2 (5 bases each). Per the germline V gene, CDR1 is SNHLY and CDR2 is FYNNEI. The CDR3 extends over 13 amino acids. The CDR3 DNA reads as TGTGCCAGCAGTGAAGCAGGGACCTACGAGCACTACTTC. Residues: CASSEAGTYEHYF.

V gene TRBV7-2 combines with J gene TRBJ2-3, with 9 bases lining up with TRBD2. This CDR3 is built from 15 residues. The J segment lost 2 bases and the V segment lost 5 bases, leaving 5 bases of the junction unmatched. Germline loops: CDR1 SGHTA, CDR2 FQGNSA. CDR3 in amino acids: CASSPSGRNTDTQYF. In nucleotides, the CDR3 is TGTGCCAGCAGCCCGAGCGGGAGGAACACAGATACGCAGTATTTT.